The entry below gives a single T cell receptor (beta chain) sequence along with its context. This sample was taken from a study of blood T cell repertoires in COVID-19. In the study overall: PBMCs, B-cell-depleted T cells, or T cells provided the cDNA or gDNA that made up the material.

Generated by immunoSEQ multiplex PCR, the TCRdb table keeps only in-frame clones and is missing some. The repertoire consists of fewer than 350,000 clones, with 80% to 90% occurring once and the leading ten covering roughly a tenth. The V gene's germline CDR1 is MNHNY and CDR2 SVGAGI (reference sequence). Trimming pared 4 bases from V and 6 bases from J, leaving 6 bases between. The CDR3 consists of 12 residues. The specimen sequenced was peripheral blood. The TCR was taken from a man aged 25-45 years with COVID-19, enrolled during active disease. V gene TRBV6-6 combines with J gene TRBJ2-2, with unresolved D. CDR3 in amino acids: CASSSHSGELFF. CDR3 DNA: TGTGCCAGCAGTTCCCACTCCGGGGAGCTGTTTTTT.